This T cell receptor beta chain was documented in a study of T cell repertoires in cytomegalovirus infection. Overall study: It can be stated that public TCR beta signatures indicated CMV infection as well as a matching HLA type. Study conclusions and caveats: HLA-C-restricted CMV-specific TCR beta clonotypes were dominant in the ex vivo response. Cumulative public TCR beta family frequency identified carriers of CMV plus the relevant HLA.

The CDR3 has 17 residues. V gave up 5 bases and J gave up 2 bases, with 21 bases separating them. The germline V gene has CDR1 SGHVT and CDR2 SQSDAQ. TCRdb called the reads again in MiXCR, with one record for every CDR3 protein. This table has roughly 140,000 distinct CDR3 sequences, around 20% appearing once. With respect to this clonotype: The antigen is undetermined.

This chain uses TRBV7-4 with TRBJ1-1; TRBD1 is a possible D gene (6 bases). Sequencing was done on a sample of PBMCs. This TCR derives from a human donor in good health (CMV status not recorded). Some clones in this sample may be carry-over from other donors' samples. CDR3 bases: TGTGCCAGCAGCCTGGTAGCAGGGGTAGGGATAAACACTGAAGCTTTCTTT. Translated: CASSLVAGVGINTEAFF.